These T cell receptor beta chains were read from a single sample in a study of cytomegalovirus exposure and HLA in healthy donors. TCRdb's table, derived via immunoSEQ multiplex PCR, lists solely in-frame clones and lacks some. The sample has 100,000 to 150,000 clones, about four fifths seen once; the top ten hold roughly 2.4%. Sequencing was performed on PBMCs. The receptor set was obtained from a woman aged 40 to 50 in good health and CMV-seronegative. CDR3s include the opening cysteine and the closing phenylalanine or tryptophan. The order of the fields is clone size, V gene, CDR3 length, D gene, J gene, CDR3 protein, CDR3 DNA. A D gene is named only where the DNA matches it firmly. The listing skips clone size in some rows; elsewhere it reads once, few, many or a size class.

size: NA
V: TRBV5-4
length: 13
D: NA
J: TRBJ1-1
CDR3: CASSRLMAAEAFF
DNA: TGTGCCAGCAGTAGGTTGATGGCGGCTGAAGCTTTCTTT

size: NA
V: TRBV6-5
length: 16
D: TRBD2
J: TRBJ2-3
CDR3: CASSYWIGGSADTQYF
DNA: TGTGCCAGCAGTTACTGGATTGGCGGGAGTGCAGATACGCAGTATTTT

size: few
V: TRBV7-8
length: 15
D: TRBD2
J: TRBJ2-1
CDR3: CASRVAAGGSNEQFF
DNA: TGTGCCAGCCGGGTGGCGGCGGGAGGGTCCAATGAGCAGTTCTTC

size: NA
V: TRBV28
length: 14
D: NA
J: TRBJ1-4
CDR3: CASSLGGGAEKLFF
DNA: TGTGCCAGCAGCCTAGGGGGGGGAGCTGAAAAACTGTTTTTT

size: NA
V: TRBV11-3
length: 15
D: NA
J: TRBJ2-3
CDR3: CASNQIASSTDTQYF
DNA: TGTGCCAGCAACCAAATAGCTTCTAGCACAGATACGCAGTATTTT

size: once
V: TRBV6-1
length: 13
D: NA
J: TRBJ2-1
CDR3: CASRTQGIREQFF
DNA: TGTGCCAGCAGAACACAGGGTATCCGCGAGCAGTTCTTC

size: NA
V: TRBV5-1
length: 14
D: TRBD1
J: TRBJ1-4
CDR3: CASSFRDRDEKLFF
DNA: TGCGCCAGCAGCTTCCGGGACAGGGATGAAAAACTGTTTTTT

size: NA
V: TRBV30
length: 15
D: NA
J: TRBJ1-1
CDR3: CAWSVYGQLNTEAFF
DNA: TGTGCCTGGAGTGTGTATGGGCAGCTGAACACTGAAGCTTTCTTT

size: NA
V: TRBV2
length: 13
D: TRBD2
J: TRBJ2-1
CDR3: CASSWGGYNEQFF
DNA: TGTGCCAGCAGTTGGGGGGGGTACAATGAGCAGTTCTTC

size: NA
V: TRBV7-9
length: 14
D: TRBD1
J: TRBJ2-2
CDR3: CSSSRTGTTGELFF
DNA: TGTTCCAGCAGCCGGACAGGGACCACCGGGGAGCTGTTTTTT

size: NA
V: TRBV10-1
length: 17
D: NA
J: TRBJ2-1
CDR3: CASSEWRGPRSSSGQFF
DNA: TGCGCCAGCAGTGAGTGGAGGGGGCCCCGGTCATCAAGCGGGCAGTTCTTC

size: NA
V: TRBV19
length: 14
D: NA
J: TRBJ2-7
CDR3: CASSIGSASYEQYF
DNA: TGTGCCAGTAGTATTGGCAGCGCCTCCTACGAGCAGTACTTC

size: NA
V: TRBV30
length: 14
D: TRBD1
J: TRBJ1-5
CDR3: CAWTPGQGNQPQHF
DNA: TGTGCCTGGACCCCGGGACAGGGCAATCAGCCCCAGCATTTT

size: NA
V: TRBV15
length: 16
D: TRBD2
J: TRBJ2-7
CDR3: CATSHMAGSGVGEQYF
DNA: TGTGCCACCAGCCATATGGCGGGTAGCGGGGTAGGCGAGCAGTACTTC

size: NA
V: TRBV25-1
length: 16
D: TRBD1
J: TRBJ2-1
CDR3: CASHDEGDRGVNEQFF
DNA: TGTGCCAGTCACGATGAGGGGGACAGGGGTGTGAATGAGCAGTTCTTC

size: few
V: TRBV6-1
length: 16
D: NA
J: TRBJ1-2
CDR3: CASSEGQVLGAYGYTF
DNA: TGTGCCAGCAGTGAAGGACAGGTTTTGGGGGCCTATGGCTACACCTTC

size: NA
V: TRBV4-1
length: 19
D: TRBD2
J: TRBJ2-2
CDR3: CASSQVVGVAGTNTGELFF
DNA: TGCGCCAGCAGCCAAGTCGTCGGGGTAGCGGGTACGAACACCGGGGAGCTGTTTTTT

size: NA
V: TRBV18
length: 14
D: NA
J: TRBJ2-3
CDR3: CASSPPDSPDTQYF
DNA: TGTGCCAGCTCACCACCGGACAGCCCAGATACGCAGTATTTT

size: NA
V: TRBV7-8
length: 18
D: TRBD1
J: TRBJ1-4
CDR3: CASSRDRESSGTNEKLFF
DNA: TGTGCCAGCAGCCGGGACAGGGAATCGTCAGGGACTAATGAAAAACTGTTTTTT

size: NA
V: TRBV10-3
length: 14
D: NA
J: TRBJ2-1
CDR3: CAISDGSSYNEQFF
DNA: TGTGCCATCAGTGACGGTTCGTCCTACAATGAGCAGTTCTTC

size: NA
V: TRBV19
length: 13
D: NA
J: TRBJ2-1
CDR3: CASSSAQGNEQFF
DNA: TGTGCCAGTAGTTCCGCTCAGGGCAATGAGCAGTTCTTC

size: NA
V: TRBV7-9
length: 16
D: TRBD1
J: TRBJ1-1
CDR3: CSSSLTGVHMNTEAFF
DNA: TGTTCCAGCAGCTTAACAGGGGTCCACATGAACACTGAAGCTTTCTTT

size: NA
V: TRBV11-2
length: 14
D: NA
J: TRBJ2-2
CDR3: CASSLRGGAGELFF
DNA: TGTGCCAGCAGCTTAAGAGGGGGGGCCGGGGAGCTGTTTTTT

size: NA
V: TRBV20-1
length: 9
D: NA
J: TRBJ1-4
CDR3: CSTSPLLFF
DNA: TGCAGTACGAGTCCTCTCTTGTTTTTT